The 23 T cell receptor beta chains below were found in one sample sequenced in a study of blood T cell repertoires in COVID-19. Produced via immunoSEQ multiplex PCR; TCRdb's table is partial and in-frame only. The table records hundreds of thousands of clones, about 88% of them present only once. Sequences were obtained from PBMCs or T cells enriched from blood (not recorded which). These receptors originate from a woman aged 35 to 49 who had recovered from COVID-19.

This chain connects TRBV5-8 to TRBJ2-7, with D possibly matching TRBD2 (5 bases). Trimming removed 2 bases from V and 5 bases from J, with 14 bases in between. The CDR3 covers 14 residues. CDR1 and CDR2 from the germline V gene are SGHTS and YDEGEE. In DNA form, the CDR3 reads TGTGCCAGCAGCTTAACCGGCCGGGATAACGAGCAGTACTTC. Translation gives CASSLTGRDNEQYF. Drawing the rest from reference TRBV5-8 and TRBJ2-7, the complete variable domain is EAGVTQSPTHLIKTRGQQATLRCSPISGHTSVYWYQQALGLGLQFLLWYDEGEERNRGNFPPRFSGRQFPNYSSELNVNALELEDSALYLCASSLTGRDNEQYFGPGTRLTVT.

This rearrangement joins TRBV30 to TRBJ1-2; 8 bases line up with TRBD1. Germline V gives CDR1 GTSNPN, CDR2 SVGIG (reference sequence). This CDR3 has 14 residues. V gave up 8 bases and J gave up 5 bases; unmatched junction bases: 13. CDR3 DNA sequence: TGTGCCGGGGAAGCTGGACAGGGCCAATATGGCTACACCTTC. Protein sequence: CAGEAGQGQYGYTF.

The chain joins TRBV9 to TRBJ2-2; the match to TRBD2 covers 8 bases. There are 19 residues in the CDR3. Losses at the gene ends were 4 bases for V and 0 bases for J; bases not matched to a gene: 14. Germline CDR1 SGDLS, CDR2 YYNGEE. The CDR3 DNA follows: TGTGCCAGCAGCCCAAGACGTAGCGGGATTGCCTCGAACACCGGGGAGCTGTTTTTT. Its translation is CASSPRRSGIASNTGELFF.

The chain joins TRBV29-1 to TRBJ1-1; D might be TRBD1 (6 bases). Germline V lookup: CDR1 SQVTM, CDR2 ANQGSEA. CDR3 size: 15 residues. Trimming pared 3 bases from V and 0 bases from J, leaving 14 bases between. CDR3 DNA sequence: TGCAGCGTTGAGGGGATAGGGACATTGAACACTGAAGCTTTCTTT. Translating it yields CSVEGIGTLNTEAFF.

This chain links TRBV7-4 with TRBJ1-5; D perhaps matches TRBD1 (5 bases). Germline loops: CDR1 SGHVT, CDR2 SQSDAQ. The CDR3 loop spans 17 amino acids. V dropped 1 base and J dropped 5 bases, with 18 bases sitting between them. In DNA, the CDR3 is TGTGCCAGCAGCTTAGGTTGGGAGGGATGGGGCGATCAGCCCCAGCATTTT. This translates into CASSLGWEGWGDQPQHF.

This clone turned up a few times. The V call is TRBV7-2, the J call TRBJ2-5; the match to TRBD2 covers 10 bases. Germline-derived CDR1 and CDR2 are SGHTA and FQGNSA. This CDR3 contains 17 residues. V dropped 1 base and J dropped 2; count of bases not matched to a gene: 7. The DNA of the CDR3 is TGTGCCAGCAGCTTAGGCCCCAGGACTAGCGGTCAAGAGACCCAGTACTTC. Translating gives CASSLGPRTSGQETQYF.

The chain is built from TRBV29-1 and TRBJ2-1; TRBD1 might be the D (6 bases). Germline CDR1 is SQVTM and CDR2 is ANQGSEA. The CDR3 contains 15 residues. Trimming left V 8 bases short and J 0 bases short, with 17 bases between. CDR3 nucleotides: TGCAGCTTCACGGGACAAACTAGCTCCTACAATGAGCAGTTCTTC. Translating gives CSFTGQTSSYNEQFF.

The chain links TRBV6-5 to TRBJ1-1; 10 bases match TRBD1. This CDR3 has 15 residues. Losses at the gene ends were 2 bases for V and 2 bases for J; bases not matched to a gene: 2. Per germline, CDR1 MNHEY and CDR2 SVGAGI. Here the CDR3 reads CASSYRQGANTEAFF. The CDR3 DNA is TGTGCCAGCAGTTACCGACAGGGGGCCAACACTGAAGCTTTCTTT.

J is TRBJ2-3 and V is TRBV5-4; 9 bases match TRBD2. This CDR3 spans 17 amino acids. Unmatched junction bases numbered 15, after V lost 4 bases and J lost 6 bases. Germline V gene sequence: CDR1 SGHNT, CDR2 YYREEE (reference sequence). CDR3 region: CASSLRSGGPTRDTQYF. For the CDR3, the DNA is TGTGCCAGCAGCCTGAGGAGCGGGGGGCCCACCAGGGATACGCAGTATTTT.

The chain carries TRBV18 and TRBJ2-7, with 7 bases lining up with TRBD2. The CDR3 has 14 amino acids. The germline V gene has CDR1 KGHSH and CDR2 LQKENI. Germline trimming cut 3 bases from V and 4 bases from J; bases unmatched to any gene: 6. The CDR3 DNA follows: TGTGCCAGCTCACCGGCGGGAGCATCTTACGAGCAGTACTTC. The encoded protein is CASSPAGASYEQYF.

This rearrangement joins TRBV11-3 to TRBJ2-7; tentative D call: TRBD2 (5 bases). Trimming pared 1 base from V and 1 base from J, leaving 8 bases between. The CDR3 contains 14 residues. Germline V gene lookup returns CDR1 SGHNT and CDR2 YENEEA. CDR3 coding DNA: TGTGCCAGCAGCTTAGCGGCGGGTTCCTACGAGCAGTACTTC. Translation gives CASSLAAGSYEQYF.

The chain links TRBV11-3 to TRBJ2-2; D possibly corresponds to TRBD1 (6 bases). In germline, CDR1 is SGHNT, CDR2 YENEEA. V was cut by 7 bases and J by 6 bases, with 21 bases left in between. CDR3 length: 16 amino acids. The CDR3 nucleotides read TGTGCCAGCACCACCACACCGGCAGGGGCAGCCGGGGAGCTGTTTTTT. Translated: CASTTTPAGAAGELFF.

The CDR3 loop is CASRSQGLNTEAFF. In DNA, the CDR3 is TGTGCCAGCAGATCACAGGGCCTGAACACTGAAGCTTTCTTT. The chain is built from TRBV7-2 and TRBJ1-1, with D perhaps TRBD1 (6 bases). The CDR3 length is 14 residues. Trimming cost V 6 bases and J 0 bases, with 11 bases left between them. Looked up from germline, CDR1 is SGHTA and CDR2 is FQGNSA. Full variable domain (missing parts from reference TRBV7-2 and TRBJ1-1): GAGVSQSPSNKVTEKGKDVELRCDPISGHTALYWYRQSLGQGLEFLIYFQGNSAPDKSGLPSDRFSAERTGGSVSTLTIQRTQQEDSAVYLCASRSQGLNTEAFFGQGTRLTVV.

The chain is built from TRBV12-3 or TRBV12-4 and TRBJ2-2; no clear D. The CDR3 totals 13 residues. The V end lost 3 bases, the J end lost 8 bases, and 10 bases lay between the germline ends. CDR3 nucleotide sequence: TGTGCCAGCAGTTTTTCGTTTTTAGGGGAGCTGTTTTTT. As protein: CASSFSFLGELFF.

This chain uses TRBV5-4 with TRBJ2-1; 8 bases are a match to TRBD1. After removal of 5 bases from V and 4 bases from J, the junction contained 5 bases not matched to a gene. From germline, CDR1 is SGHNT and CDR2 YYREEE (reference sequence). The CDR3 runs 14 residues. In DNA form, the CDR3 reads TGTGCCAGCAGTAGGAGGGACAGGTACAATGAGCAGTTCTTC. Translating gives CASSRRDRYNEQFF.

The genes are TRBV5-6 and TRBJ1-2; D ambiguous. Looked up from germline, CDR1 is SGHDT and CDR2 is YYEEEE. The CDR3 has 14 residues. The V gene lost 0 bases and the J gene lost 4 bases, with 10 bases spanning the gap. CDR3 DNA sequence: TGTGCCAGCAGCTTGGCTACGGGGTTCTATGGCTACACCTTC. Its protein is CASSLATGFYGYTF.

The rearrangement joins TRBV5-1 to TRBJ2-3; 9 positions match TRBD1. The length of the CDR3 is 13 residues. The J segment lost 4 bases and the V segment lost 5 bases, leaving 2 bases of the junction unmatched. Per germline, CDR1 SGHRS and CDR2 YFSETQ. Written as DNA, the CDR3 is TGCGCCAGCAGGTGGACAGGGGCAGATACGCAGTATTTT. It is translated as CASRWTGADTQYF.

The V call is TRBV11-3, the J call TRBJ1-2, with D tentatively TRBD1 (5 bases). CDR1 SGHNT and CDR2 YENEEA come from the germline V gene. The CDR3 has 14 amino acids. The germline V and J ends were trimmed by 1 base and 8 bases, with 14 bases remaining between them. The CDR3 DNA sequence: TGTGCCAGCAGCTTAGGACAGTTCTATGAGGGCTACACCTTC. Residues: CASSLGQFYEGYTF.

The rearrangement uses TRBV7-2 and TRBJ1-3; 7 positions match TRBD1. This CDR3 region has 15 residues. Germline V lookup: CDR1 SGHTA, CDR2 FQGNSA. J gave up 0 bases and V 4 bases, and 3 bases lay outside the gene matches. The CDR3 bases are TGTGCCAGCAGCTCCCGGACAGGCTCTGGAAACACCATATATTTT. Amino acid sequence: CASSSRTGSGNTIYF.

Note on this clone: A much larger clone lies one base from this, so it may be a read error. This chain connects TRBV3-1 (or the pseudogene TRBV3-2) to TRBJ1-2; 11 bases map to TRBD1. Germline V lookup: CDR1 LGHDT, CDR2 YNNKEL (reference sequence). The junction had 0 bases not matched to a gene; V was cut back by 5 bases and J by 4 bases. The CDR3 is made up of 13 amino acids. The CDR3 DNA follows: TGTGCCAGCAGCGGGACAGGGGGCTATGGCTACACCTTC. It codes for CASSGTGGYGYTF.

The chain employs TRBV5-6 and TRBJ1-1; D is unclear. Germline CDR1 is SGHDT and CDR2 is YYEEEE. Trimming shortened V by 0 bases and J by 0 bases, and 12 bases separated the two germline ends. The CDR3 is 16 amino acids. The CDR3 protein is CASSLVRGGMNTEAFF. The CDR3 DNA follows: TGTGCCAGCAGCTTGGTTCGGGGAGGGATGAACACTGAAGCTTTCTTT. Complete variable domain (other parts from reference TRBV5-6 and TRBJ1-1): DAGVTQSPTHLIKTRGQQVTLRCSPKSGHDTVSWYQQALGQGPQFIFQYYEEEERQRGNFPDRFSGHQFPNYSSELNVNALLLGDSALYLCASSLVRGGMNTEAFFGQGTRLTVV.

The genes are TRBV30 and TRBJ2-5; 10 bases agree with TRBD2. The CDR3 runs 14 residues. Germline CDR1 and CDR2: GTSNPN and SVGIG (reference sequence). The V gene end was trimmed by 2 bases and the J gene end by 5 bases; junction bases not matched to a gene: 5. Here the CDR3 DNA reads TGTGCCTGGAGTACCGGACTAGCGGCGGAGACCCAGTACTTC. Amino acid sequence: CAWSTGLAAETQYF.

A single count supports this clone. V gene TRBV7-2 combines with J gene TRBJ2-2; D gene uncertain. The V gene's germline CDR1 is SGHTA and CDR2 FQGNSA. Deletions cut 5 bases from V and 3 bases from J, with 13 bases between. The CDR3 contains 15 residues. The CDR3 sequence is CASSQPDTYTGELFF. CDR3 DNA sequence: TGTGCCAGCAGCCAACCAGACACCTACACCGGGGAGCTGTTTTTT.